This T cell receptor (beta chain) comes out of a study of cytomegalovirus exposure and HLA in healthy donors. With 60 Vbeta and 13 Jbeta primers, the PCR was carried out. Measured with immunoSEQ multiplex PCR; TCRdb has only the in-frame clones, and not every one. In the table there are over 150,000 clones, 65% to 70% of which are singletons. V lost 7 bases, J lost 5 bases, and 18 bases lay in between. The CDR3 extends over 15 amino acids. Per the germline V gene, CDR1 is MNHEY and CDR2 is SMNVEV (reference sequence). The receptor's source is a woman in her late teens or twenties in good health and CMV-seropositive. Sample: PBMCs. V usage is TRBV27 and J usage is TRBJ2-1; tentative D call: TRBD2 (5 bases). The CDR3 spells CASTAYSRVNNEQFF. The DNA of the CDR3 is TGTGCCAGCACCGCCTACTCGAGGGTAAACAATGAGCAGTTCTTC.